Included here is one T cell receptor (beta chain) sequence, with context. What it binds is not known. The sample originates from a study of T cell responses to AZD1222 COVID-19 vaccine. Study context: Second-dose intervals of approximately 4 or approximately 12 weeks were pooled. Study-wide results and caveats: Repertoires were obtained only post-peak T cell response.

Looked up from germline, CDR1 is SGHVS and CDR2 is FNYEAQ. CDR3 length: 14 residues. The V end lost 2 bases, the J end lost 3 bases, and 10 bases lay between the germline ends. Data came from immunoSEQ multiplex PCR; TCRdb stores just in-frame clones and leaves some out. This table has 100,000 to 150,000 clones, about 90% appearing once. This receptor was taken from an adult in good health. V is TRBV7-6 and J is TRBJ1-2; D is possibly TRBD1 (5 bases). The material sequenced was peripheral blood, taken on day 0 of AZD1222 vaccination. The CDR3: CASSLLGGYYGYTF. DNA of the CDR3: TGTGCCAGCAGCTTACTGGGGGGATACTATGGCTACACCTTC.